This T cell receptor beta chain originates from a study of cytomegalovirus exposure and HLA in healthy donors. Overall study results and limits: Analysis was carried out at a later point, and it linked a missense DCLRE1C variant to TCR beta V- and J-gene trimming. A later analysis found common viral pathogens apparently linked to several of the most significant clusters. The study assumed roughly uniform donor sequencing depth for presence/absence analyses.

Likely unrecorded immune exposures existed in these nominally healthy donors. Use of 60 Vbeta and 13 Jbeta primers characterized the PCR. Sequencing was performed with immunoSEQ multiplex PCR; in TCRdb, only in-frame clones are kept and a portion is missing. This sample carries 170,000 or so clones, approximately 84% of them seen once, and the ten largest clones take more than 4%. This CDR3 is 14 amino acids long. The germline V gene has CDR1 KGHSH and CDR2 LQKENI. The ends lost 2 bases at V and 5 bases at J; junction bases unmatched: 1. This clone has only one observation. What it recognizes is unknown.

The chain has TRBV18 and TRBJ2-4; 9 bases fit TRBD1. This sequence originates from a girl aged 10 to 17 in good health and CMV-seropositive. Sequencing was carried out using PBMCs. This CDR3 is CASSPGTGQNIQYF. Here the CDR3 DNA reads TGTGCCAGCTCACCAGGGACAGGGCAAAACATTCAGTACTTC.